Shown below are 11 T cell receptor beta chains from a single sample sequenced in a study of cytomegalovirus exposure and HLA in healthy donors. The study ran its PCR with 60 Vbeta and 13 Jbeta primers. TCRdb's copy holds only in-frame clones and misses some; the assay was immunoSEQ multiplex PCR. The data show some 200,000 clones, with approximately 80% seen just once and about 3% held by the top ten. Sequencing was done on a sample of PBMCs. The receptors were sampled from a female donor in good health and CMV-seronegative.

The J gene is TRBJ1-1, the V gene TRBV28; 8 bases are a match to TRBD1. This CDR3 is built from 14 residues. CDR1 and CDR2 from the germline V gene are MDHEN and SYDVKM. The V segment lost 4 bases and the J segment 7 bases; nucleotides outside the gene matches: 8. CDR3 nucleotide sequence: TGTGCCAGCAGTTCACAGGGGGAGAATGGTGAAGCTTTCTTT. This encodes CASSSQGENGEAFF. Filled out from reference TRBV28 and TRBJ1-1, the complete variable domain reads DVKVTQSSRYLVKRTGEKVFLECVQDMDHENMFWYRQDPGLGLRLIYFSYDVKMKEKGDIPEGYSVSREKKERFSLILESASTNQTSMYLCASSSQGENGEAFFGQGTRLTVV.

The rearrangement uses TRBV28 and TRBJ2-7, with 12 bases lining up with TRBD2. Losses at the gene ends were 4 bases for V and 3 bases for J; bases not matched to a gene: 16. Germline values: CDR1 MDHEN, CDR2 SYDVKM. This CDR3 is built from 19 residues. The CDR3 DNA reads TGTGCCAGCAGTTCGGGTCCCACAACGACTAGCGGGAGTATCTACGAGCAGTACTTC. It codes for CASSSGPTTTSGSIYEQYF.

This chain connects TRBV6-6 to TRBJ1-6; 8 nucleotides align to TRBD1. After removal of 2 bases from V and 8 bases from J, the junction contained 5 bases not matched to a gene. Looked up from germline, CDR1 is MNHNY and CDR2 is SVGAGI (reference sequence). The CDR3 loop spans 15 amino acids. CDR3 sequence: CASSYGGQVDSPLHF. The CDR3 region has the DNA TGTGCCAGCAGTTACGGGGGACAGGTAGATTCACCCCTCCACTTT.

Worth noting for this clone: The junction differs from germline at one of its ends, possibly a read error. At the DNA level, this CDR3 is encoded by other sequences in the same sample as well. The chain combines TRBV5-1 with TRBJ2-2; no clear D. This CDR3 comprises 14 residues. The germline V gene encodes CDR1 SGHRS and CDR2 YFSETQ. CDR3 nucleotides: TGTGCCAGCAGCTTGCAGGCAAACACCGGGGAGCTGTTTTTT. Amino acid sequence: CASSLQANTGELFF.

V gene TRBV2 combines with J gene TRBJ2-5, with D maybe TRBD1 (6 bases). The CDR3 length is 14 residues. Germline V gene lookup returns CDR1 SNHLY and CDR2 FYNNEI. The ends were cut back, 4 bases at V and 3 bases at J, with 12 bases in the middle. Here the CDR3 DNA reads TGTGCCAGCAGTGTCAGGACAGTAAAAGAGACCCAGTACTTC. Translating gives CASSVRTVKETQYF.

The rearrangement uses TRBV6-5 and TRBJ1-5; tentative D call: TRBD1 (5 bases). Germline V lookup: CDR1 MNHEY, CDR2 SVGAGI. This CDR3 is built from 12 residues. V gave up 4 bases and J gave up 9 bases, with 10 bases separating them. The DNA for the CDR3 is TGTGCCAGCAGTTCAGGGACTTTGCCCCAGCATTTT. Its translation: CASSSGTLPQHF.

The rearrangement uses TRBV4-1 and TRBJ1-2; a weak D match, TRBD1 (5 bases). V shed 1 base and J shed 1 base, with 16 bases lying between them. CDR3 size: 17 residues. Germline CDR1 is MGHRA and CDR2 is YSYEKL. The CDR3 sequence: CASSQAGTGRLNYGYTF. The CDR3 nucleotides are TGCGCCAGCAGCCAAGCGGGCACAGGAAGACTTAACTATGGCTACACCTTC.

CDR3 protein: CASSPGQGDYGYTF. CDR3 coding DNA: TGCGCCAGCAGCCCCGGACAGGGAGACTATGGCTACACCTTC. The chain links TRBV5-1 to TRBJ1-2; TRBD1 aligns across 8 bases. The V and J ends lost 4 bases and 3 bases, in that order; junction bases with no gene match: 5. CDR1 and CDR2 from the germline V gene are SGHRS and YFSETQ. The CDR3 is made up of 14 amino acids.

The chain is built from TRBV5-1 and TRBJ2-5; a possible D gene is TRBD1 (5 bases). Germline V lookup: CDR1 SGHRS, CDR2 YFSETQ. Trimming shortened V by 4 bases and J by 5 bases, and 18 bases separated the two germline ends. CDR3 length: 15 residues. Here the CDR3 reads CASSITGREGETQYF. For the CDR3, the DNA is TGCGCCAGCAGCATCACGGGCAGGGAAGGCGAGACCCAGTACTTC.

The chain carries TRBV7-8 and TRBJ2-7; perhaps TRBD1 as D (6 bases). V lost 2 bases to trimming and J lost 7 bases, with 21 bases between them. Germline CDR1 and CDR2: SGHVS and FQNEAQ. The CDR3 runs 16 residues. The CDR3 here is CASSLRRTDPKGEQYF. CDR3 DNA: TGTGCCAGCAGCTTAAGACGGACAGACCCGAAGGGTGAGCAGTACTTC.

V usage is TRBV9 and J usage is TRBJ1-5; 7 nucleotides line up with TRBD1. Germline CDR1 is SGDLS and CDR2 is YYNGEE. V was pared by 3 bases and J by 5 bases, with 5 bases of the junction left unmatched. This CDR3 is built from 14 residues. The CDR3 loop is CASSGGQVYQPQHF. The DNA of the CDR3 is TGTGCCAGCAGCGGAGGACAGGTTTATCAGCCCCAGCATTTT.